The TCR beta chain under discussion was sequenced for a study of PD-L1 blockade in urothelial cancer. In the study overall: Around 2014 therapy began: atezolizumab 1,200 mg intravenously every 3 weeks.

The method was immunoSEQ multiplex PCR; TCRdb's version includes in-frame clones alone and lacks a portion of them. Of about 84,000 clones in the sample, 90% were seen once. The germline gives CDR1 MNHNS, CDR2 SASEGT. The length of the CDR3 is 14 residues. The V end was cut by 2 bases, the J end by 0 bases, with 5 bases between. This clone was counted once. This material consisted of PBMCs, taken around atezolizumab (anti-PD-L1) treatment. The sequence derives from a man in his fifties or sixties with urothelial cancer. The V gene is TRBV6-1, the J gene TRBJ1-3, with unresolved D. CDR3 sequence (DNA): TGTGCCAGCAGTGAAAGCACCTCTGGAAACACCATATATTTT. Its translation is CASSESTSGNTIYF.